This T cell receptor beta chain appears in the sequencing data of a study of T cell responses to AZD1222 COVID-19 vaccine. Study-wide results and limits: At 160-218 and 743-854, vaccine-associated CD4 TCRs were dominant, and they spanned spike. The repertoires were collected only after the peak T cell response.

Germline V gene lookup returns CDR1 MNHEY and CDR2 SMNVEV (reference sequence). Trimming took off 6 bases at V and 3 bases at J, with 14 bases between the two ends. The CDR3 has 15 amino acids. Comments on this clone: Its target is unknown.

Profiling relied on immunoSEQ multiplex PCR, and the TCRdb table lists in-frame clones only, not all of them. This sample has about 90,000 clones; approximately 85% occur once, and the top ten carry about 5.8%. The sample in question was peripheral blood, obtained on day 0 of AZD1222 vaccination. This sequence was found in an adult in good health. V usage is TRBV27 and J usage is TRBJ1-4; weak D call: TRBD1 (5 bases). CDR3 loop: CASSRIRDANEKLFF. Written as DNA, the CDR3 is TGTGCCAGCAGCCGAATCCGGGACGCTAATGAAAAACTGTTTTTT.